This is a list of T cell receptor beta chains from one sample in a study of beta chain features in type 1 diabetes. TCRdb's copy holds only in-frame clones and misses some; the assay was immunoSEQ multiplex PCR. The sample has some 900,000 clones; 15% to 20% are singletons. Sequenced sample: naive CD4+ T cells from blood. These receptors were taken from a woman between 18 and 29 years old in good health. CDR3s include the opening cysteine and the closing phenylalanine or tryptophan. A D gene is named only where the DNA matches it firmly. Clone size appears in some rows only: once, few, many, or a class for an expanded clone.

j_call,d_call,v_call,clone_size,cdr3_nt,cdr3_aa
TRBJ2-1,TRBD2,TRBV4-3,few,TGCGCCAGCAGCCAAGTATTCTCGACTAGCGGGAGCAATGAGCAGTTCTTC,CASSQVFSTSGSNEQFF
TRBJ1-1,TRBD1,TRBV7-3,few,TGTGCCAGCAGTCTCGTTGGGACAGGAGACACTGAAGCTTTCTTT,CASSLVGTGDTEAFF
TRBJ1-1,NA,TRBV7-9,NA,TGTGCCAGCACCCCCTTTGGGGGGCGCAACACTGAAGCTTTCTTT,CASTPFGGRNTEAFF
TRBJ2-1,TRBD2,TRBV7-2,NA,TGTGCCAGCAGCTTGCTGACTAGCGGGAGGGGTGAGCAGTTCTTC,CASSLLTSGRGEQFF
TRBJ2-3,TRBD2,TRBV28,NA,TGTGCCAGCAGTTTACGCCGAGCGGGAGACACAGATACGCAGTATTTT,CASSLRRAGDTDTQYF
TRBJ2-7,TRBD2,TRBV28,NA,TGTGCCAGCGAGTGGGCTAGCGGGATAAGGGGCGAGCAGTACTTC,CASEWASGIRGEQYF
TRBJ1-4,NA,TRBV18,few,TGTGCCAGCTCACCAGGGATTAATGAAAAACTGTTTTTT,CASSPGINEKLFF
TRBJ2-3,NA,TRBV6-5,NA,TGTGCCAGCAGTTACTCGACTCCCTCGTACACAGATACGCAGTATTTT,CASSYSTPSYTDTQYF
TRBJ2-1,NA,TRBV7-2,NA,TGTGCCAGCAGCTTCGGCCCCCTGAGCTCCTACAATGAGCAGTTCTTC,CASSFGPLSSYNEQFF
TRBJ1-4,NA,TRBV7-9,NA,TGTGCCAGCAGCTTCGACCGGGACAATGTTGAAAAACTGTTTTTT,CASSFDRDNVEKLFF
TRBJ2-1,NA,TRBV9,few,TGTGCCAGCAGCCAGCGGGTTAGCTCCTACAATGAGCAGTTCTTC,CASSQRVSSYNEQFF
TRBJ2-1,TRBD2,TRBV2,few,TGTGCCAGCAGTGATCCCAGGACTAGCGGGCTTCAGCAGTTCTTC,CASSDPRTSGLQQFF
TRBJ1-1,NA,TRBV7-9,NA,TGTGCCAGCAGCTTAGGCCAAGCGAACACTGAAGCTTTCTTT,CASSLGQANTEAFF
TRBJ2-5,NA,TRBV4-2,NA,TGTGCCAGCAGCCAAGTGGAGGGCAACCAAGAGACCCAGTACTTC,CASSQVEGNQETQYF
TRBJ1-1,TRBD1,TRBV29-1,few,TGCAGCGTTAAGGGGGCCGGCACTGAAGCTTTCTTT,CSVKGAGTEAFF
TRBJ2-7,NA,TRBV4-2,NA,TGTGCCAGCAGCCAAGCGGTCAGAGCCTACGAGCAGTACTTC,CASSQAVRAYEQYF
TRBJ1-1,NA,TRBV25-1,NA,TGTGCCAGCAGTGTACAGCACAACACTGAAGCTTTCTTT,CASSVQHNTEAFF
TRBJ2-7,TRBD1,TRBV18,NA,TGTGCCAGCTCAACCGGGACAGGGGGAACCGAGCAGTACTTC,CASSTGTGGTEQYF
TRBJ2-2,NA,TRBV11-2,NA,TGTGCCAGCAGCGCCCGACACGAGAACACCGGGGAGCTGTTTTTT,CASSARHENTGELFF
TRBJ2-3,TRBD2,TRBV19,NA,TGTGCCAGTAGTATAATCGGCGGGAGGGTCTTCACAGATACGCAGTATTTT,CASSIIGGRVFTDTQYF
TRBJ2-1,NA,TRBV11-1,few,TGTGCCAGCCGGGAGAGTTCCTACAATGAGCAGTTCTTC,CASRESSYNEQFF
TRBJ2-3,TRBD1,TRBV2,few,TGTGCCAGCAGTGAGATGAGACAGGGGATGGGGCTGAGCACAGATACGCAGTATTTT,CASSEMRQGMGLSTDTQYF
TRBJ2-5,NA,TRBV18,few,TGTGCCAGCTCACCTACTAGCCCAGAGACCCAGTACTTC,CASSPTSPETQYF
TRBJ1-2,NA,TRBV2,NA,TGTGCCAGCAGTTCAAGAGTGGACTATGGCTACACCTTC,CASSSRVDYGYTF
TRBJ2-7,TRBD1,TRBV28,few,TGTGCCAGCGGAGAGACAGGGGCGGTCTACGAGCAGTACTTC,CASGETGAVYEQYF
TRBJ1-1,NA,TRBV11-2,NA,TGTGCCAGCAGCGGGGGGTTGAACACTGAAGCTTTCTTT,CASSGGLNTEAFF
TRBJ1-1,NA,TRBV20-1,NA,TGCAGTAAGGACACGAACACTGAAGCTTTCTTT,CSKDTNTEAFF
TRBJ1-1,NA,TRBV18,few,TGTGCCAGCTCACAATCGAGGGAGAGGAACACTGAAGCTTTCTTT,CASSQSRERNTEAFF
TRBJ2-2,NA,TRBV28,NA,TGTGCCAGCAGTCCCCCGGACACCGGGGAGCTGTTTTTT,CASSPPDTGELFF
TRBJ2-1,NA,TRBV20-1,NA,TGCAGTGCTAGAGATAGGGGTGAGCAGTTCTTC,CSARDRGEQFF
TRBJ2-7,TRBD1,TRBV2,NA,TGTGCCAGCAGTGAAGAAGGGGGCCCTATCGAGCAGTACTTC,CASSEEGGPIEQYF
TRBJ1-1,NA,TRBV11-2,NA,TGTGCCAGCAGCTTATTCGTATCCCCAAACACTGAAGCTTTCTTT,CASSLFVSPNTEAFF
TRBJ2-3,NA,TRBV9,few,TGTGCCAGCACCGTGGGGACTCTGGCAGATACGCAGTATTTT,CASTVGTLADTQYF
TRBJ2-5,TRBD2,TRBV7-6,NA,TGTGCCAGCAGCTTAGCGCCCCCGACTAGCGGAAACCTCCAAGAGACCCAGTACTTC,CASSLAPPTSGNLQETQYF
TRBJ2-5,NA,TRBV18,NA,TGTGCCAGCTCACCGGGTCAAGAGACCCAGTACTTC,CASSPGQETQYF
TRBJ2-1,NA,TRBV27,few,TGTGCCAGCAGCCGGGTAGGCGGACCCGATGAGCAGTTCTTC,CASSRVGGPDEQFF